A selection of T cell receptor beta chains follows, all from one sample in a study of cytomegalovirus exposure and HLA in healthy donors. Libraries were prepared by immunoSEQ multiplex PCR; TCRdb keeps only in-frame clonotypes and omits some of them. The sample holds about 150,000 clones, around three quarters seen once. Sequenced: PBMCs. The source is a middle-aged woman in good health and CMV-seropositive. Each CDR3 is given with its conserved first and last residue. The order of the fields is V gene, J gene, CDR3 length, CDR3 protein.

>TRBV7-3|.|16
CASSPGPAGTGYEQYF
>TRBV11-3|TRBJ2-2|18
CASSLVGGGTANTGELFF
>TRBV10-3|TRBJ2-2|16
CAISENPGTSTGELFF
>TRBV13|TRBJ2-1|19
CASSPGWVAGSSSYNEQFF
>TRBV21-1|TRBJ1-1|16
CASVPKNRSMNTEAFF
>TRBV27|TRBJ1-2|14
CASSLRTGDYGYTF
>TRBV5-5|TRBJ1-1|14
CASSLDSGRTEAFF
>TRBV7-9|TRBJ2-7|11
CSSSLQQAQYF
>TRBV4-1|TRBJ1-2|14
CASSQGDRATGYTF
>TRBV28|TRBJ1-1|13
CASSFRENTEAFF
>TRBV7-2|TRBJ1-2|14
CASSLKATNYGYTF
>TRBV7-6|TRBJ2-7|15
CASSLVGTGSYEQYF
>TRBV29-1|TRBJ2-7|11
CSVESSYEQYF